The entry below describes one T cell receptor (beta chain). Its matching antigen is unknown. Germline CDR1 is SGHRS and CDR2 is YFSETQ. Trimming cost V 0 bases and J 1 base, with 10 bases left between them. The CDR3 totals 15 residues. Peptide-pool stimulation followed by sequencing identified expanded antigen-specific CD4+ clonotypes in the ViraFEST assay. A roughly ten-day culture period preceded the isolation of CD4+ T cells. Previously uninfected by SARS-CoV-2, the vaccine recipients also showed negative nucleocapsid antibodies. Two million PBMC were placed in each well, which was supplemented with approximately 9.7 IU/ml IL-2 and 7.5 to 10 ug/ml peptides. This sample was included in a study of vaccination effects on CD4 cells after COVID-19. Sequencing was performed with immunoSEQ multiplex PCR; in TCRdb, only in-frame clones are kept and a portion is missing. The table records roughly 45,000 clones, roughly four fifths of them present only once.

The input for sequencing was CD4+ T cells from PBMCs cultured with SARS-CoV-2 spike peptides, taken before COVID-19 vaccination. The chain has TRBV5-1 and TRBJ2-5; TRBD2 might be the D (6 bases). This clonotype was obtained from a human donor who received a COVID-19 vaccine. The CDR3 DNA reads as TGCGCCAGCAGCTTGGCCGGGGACTTCCAAGAGACCCAGTACTTC. Its translation is CASSLAGDFQETQYF.